Below are 3 T cell receptor beta chains sequenced from a single sample in a study of blood T cells in healthy people across ages. With a J-beta primer mix and a sample-barcoded 5' primer, a second PCR ran about 7 to 12 cycles. From the 5' RACE reads, TCRdb called clonotypes with MiXCR, one entry per CDR3 protein. The data show around 500,000 distinct CDR3 sequences, with 45% to 55% seen just once and around 23% held by the top ten. The sequencing sample was made of blood. These receptors originate from a man older than 75 in good health.

CDR3 region: CASSPQAVGEQYF. The CDR3 nucleotides are TGTGCCAGCAGTCCACAGGCTGTGGGCGAGCAGTACTTC. The chain is built from TRBV12-3 or TRBV12-4 and TRBJ2-4; tentative D call: TRBD1 (5 bases). The DNA end favors TRBJ2-7, so the J call may be wrong. The CDR3 spans 13 residues.

In its sample, this clonotype was seen once. The chain employs TRBV9 and TRBJ2-7, with D uncertain. Germline V gene lookup returns CDR1 SGDLS and CDR2 YYNGEE. Trimming left V 1 base short and J 12 bases short, with 23 bases between. The CDR3 covers 15 residues. As DNA, the CDR3 is TGTGCCAGCAGCGTAAGTAGCTCCGGAGATGGAGTTGCGTACTTC. This translates into CASSVSSSGDGVAYF.

The rearrangement links TRBV6-2 or TRBV6-3 to TRBJ2-3; tentatively, D is TRBD2 (6 bases). The ends were cut back, 6 bases at V and 5 bases at J, with 18 bases in the middle. Germline CDR1 MNHEY, CDR2 SVGEGT. The CDR3 spans 15 residues. CDR3: CASSLPGLGGDTQYF. In DNA, the CDR3 is TGTGCCAGCAGCTTACCGGGACTTGGGGGAGATACGCAGTATTTT.